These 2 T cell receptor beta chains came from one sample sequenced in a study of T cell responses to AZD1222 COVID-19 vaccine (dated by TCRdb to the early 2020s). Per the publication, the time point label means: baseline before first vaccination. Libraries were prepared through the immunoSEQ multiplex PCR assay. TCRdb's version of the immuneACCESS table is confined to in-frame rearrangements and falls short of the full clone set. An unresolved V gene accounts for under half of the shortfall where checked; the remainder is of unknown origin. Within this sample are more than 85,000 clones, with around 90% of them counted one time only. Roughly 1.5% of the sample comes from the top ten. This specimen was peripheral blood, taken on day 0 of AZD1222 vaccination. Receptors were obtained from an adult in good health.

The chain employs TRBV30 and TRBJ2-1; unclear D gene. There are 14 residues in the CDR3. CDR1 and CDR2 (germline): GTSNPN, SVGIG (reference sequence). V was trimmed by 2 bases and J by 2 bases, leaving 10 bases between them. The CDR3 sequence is CAWSTGVPYNEQFF. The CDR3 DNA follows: TGTGCCTGGAGTACCGGAGTCCCCTACAATGAGCAGTTCTTC.

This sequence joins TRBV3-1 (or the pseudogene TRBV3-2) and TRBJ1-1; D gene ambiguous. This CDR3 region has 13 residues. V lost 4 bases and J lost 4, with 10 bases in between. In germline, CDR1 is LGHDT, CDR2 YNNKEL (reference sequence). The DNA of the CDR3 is TGTGCCAGCAGCCGGTACGGTGGCACTGAAGCTTTCTTT. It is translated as CASSRYGGTEAFF.